These T cell receptor beta chains were read from a single sample in a study of spatial heterogeneity in lung cancer. TCRdb itself ran the 5' RACE reads through MiXCR, one entry per CDR3 protein. Of more than 7,500 distinct CDR3 sequences listed, around 5.1% were seen once; the top ten hold 24%. Sequencing used lung tumor tissue, obtained at surgery. All receptors derive from a female donor with early-stage non-small cell lung cancer. CDR3s include the opening cysteine and the closing phenylalanine or tryptophan. The D gene is left open where the match is weak. The size of a clone is reported for some rows only, either as once, few or many, or as a class for expanded clones.

TRBJ1-2,many,TRBV29-1,TRBD1,TGCAGTACAGGGGGCAACTATGGCTACACCTTC,CSTGGNYGYTF
TRBJ2-7,many,TRBV11-3,-,TGTGCCAGCAGCACACTAGAAGGCGAGCAGTACTTC,CASSTLEGEQYF
TRBJ2-1,-,TRBV20-1,-,TGCAGTGCTTATCATCGGGGGGAGCAGTTCTTC,CSAYHRGEQFF
TRBJ2-3,-,TRBV10-3,-,TGTGCCATCAGCCCAGGGAGACGGGGGACCACAGATACGCAGTATTTT,CAISPGRRGTTDTQYF
TRBJ2-6,few,TRBV6-2/TRBV6-3,TRBD1,TGTGCCAGCAGTTTAGCAGGGGGCTATGGGGCCAACGTCCTGACTTTC,CASSLAGGYGANVLTF
TRBJ2-1,many,TRBV24-1,-,TGTGCCACCAGTGATTTCGGCCTGGCGGAGCAGTTCTTC,CATSDFGLAEQFF
TRBJ1-1,many,TRBV12-3/TRBV12-4,TRBD1,TGTGCCAGCAGTGCCACAGGGGTAATGAACACTGAAGCTTTCTTT,CASSATGVMNTEAFF
TRBJ2-1,many,TRBV20-1,TRBD2,TGCAGTGGGGGGAGGGCCGGTCGTTCCAATGAGCAGTTCTTC,CSGGRAGRSNEQFF
TRBJ2-3,many,TRBV7-2,-,TGTGCCAGCACCCAGAATAACGTGGCGGCACGGGATACGCAGTATTTT,CASTQNNVAARDTQYF
TRBJ1-3,many,TRBV7-2,-,TGTGCCAGCAGCCCCCCGGGGGACTCTGGAAACACCATATATTTT,CASSPPGDSGNTIYF
TRBJ2-1,medium-sized,TRBV11-3,-,TGTGCCAGCAGCTTAGAGGGATATTCCGACCATGAGCAGTTCTTC,CASSLEGYSDHEQFF
TRBJ2-3,few,TRBV7-9,TRBD2,TGTGCCAGCAGCCTCGGACTAGCGACAGATACGCAGTATTTT,CASSLGLATDTQYF
TRBJ2-1,many,TRBV4-3,TRBD2,TGCGCCAGCAGCCAAGATGGGGCGGGGGCCTACAATGAGCAGTTCTTC,CASSQDGAGAYNEQFF
TRBJ2-7,many,TRBV20-1,-,TGCAGTGCTAGTCCGGGCGGGTCCTACGAGCAGTACTTC,CSASPGGSYEQYF
TRBJ1-2,medium-sized,TRBV20-1,-,TGCAGTGCCACTGAAGGAGGGGCGATGGGCTATGGCTACACCTTC,CSATEGGAMGYGYTF
TRBJ1-2,many,TRBV5-1,TRBD1,TGCGCCAGCAGCTTGACGGACAGGGTCGGTGACTATGGCTACACCTTC,CASSLTDRVGDYGYTF
TRBJ1-1,many,TRBV29-1,-,TGCAGCGTTGATTTGGGGAGGGCGAACACTGAAGCTTTCTTT,CSVDLGRANTEAFF
TRBJ2-3,many,TRBV5-6,-,TGTGCCAGCAGCCTCAGGCCCTACTTAACGGCAGATACGCAGTATTTT,CASSLRPYLTADTQYF
TRBJ2-7,few,TRBV10-2,-,TGCGCCAGCAGTGAGAGGTTGGGGGGAGTCTACGAGCAGTACTTC,CASSERLGGVYEQYF
TRBJ2-3,many,TRBV30,-,TGTGCCTGGAGTGTAGGAGGGGGCTGGGGCACAGATACGCAGTATTTT,CAWSVGGGWGTDTQYF
TRBJ1-1,many,TRBV11-2,TRBD1,TGTGCCAGCAGCCCGACCGGGACAGAGATCAACACTGAAGCTTTCTTT,CASSPTGTEINTEAFF
TRBJ2-4,many,TRBV29-1,-,TGCAGCGTAGCACAAGGACTCTCCAAAAACATTCAGTACTTC,CSVAQGLSKNIQYF
TRBJ2-5,few,TRBV5-6,TRBD2,TGTGCCAGCAGCCGGGCGGGGGGCCTTGAGACCCAGTACTTC,CASSRAGGLETQYF
TRBJ1-6,many,TRBV20-1,-,TGCAGTGCTAGAGCGGTGGGGGAACTGAGCAATTCACCCCTCCACTTT,CSARAVGELSNSPLHF
TRBJ2-3,medium-sized,TRBV7-6,-,TGTGCCAGCAGCTTAGTGGGAACCAGAGATACGCAGTATTTT,CASSLVGTRDTQYF
TRBJ2-7,many,TRBV7-2,-,TGTGCCAGCAGCGAACAGGTCGAGCAGTACTTC,CASSEQVEQYF
TRBJ1-6,many,TRBV7-9,-,TGTGCCAGCAGCACCCCTTATGGGTCACCCCTCCACTTT,CASSTPYGSPLHF